One T cell receptor beta chain is described in this entry. The antigen remains undetermined. Different DNA sequences within this sample yield the same CDR3. The data were produced by immunoSEQ multiplex PCR, yet TCRdb's version contains in-frame clones alone and is incomplete. The repertoire holds 200,000 or so clones, about 86% seen once, with more than 7% in the top ten. This sample is drawn from a study of T cell responses to AZD1222 COVID-19 vaccine. Overall study results and limits: Nearly half of spike-specific TCRs reportedly target variant regions that are unmutated in the B.1.351 and B.1.1.7 variants. Spike was spanned by vaccine-associated CD4 TCRs, which were dominant at 160-218 and 743-854.

The input for sequencing was peripheral blood, taken on day 0 of AZD1222 vaccination. The receptor's source is an adult in good health.

The CDR3 sequence: CASSQGGGYTF. Here the CDR3 DNA reads TGTGCCAGCAGCCAAGGGGGTGGCTACACCTTC. This sequence joins TRBV3-1 (or the pseudogene TRBV3-2) and TRBJ1-2; D is undetermined. The germline V gene encodes CDR1 LGHDT and CDR2 YNNKEL (reference sequence). Trimming left V 1 base short and J 7 bases short, with 4 bases between. The CDR3 runs 11 residues.